This paragraph reports one TCR beta chain. Its antigen is unknown. The CDR3 totals 14 residues. The germline CDR1 and CDR2 sequences are SGHAT and FQNNGV. The V end lost 5 bases, the J end lost 6 bases, and 16 bases lay between the germline ends. Caucasian, healthy and from Russia, the donors were aged between 6 and 90. This sample stems from a study of blood T cells in healthy people across ages. Study-level points and caveats: The unsorted PBMCs prevented any conclusive comparison of naive versus antigen-experienced cells.

A J-beta primer mix and a sample-barcoded 5' primer were used in a second PCR of about 7 to 12 cycles. Paired-end reads containing CDR3 totaled no fewer than 2.5 million for each sample. One entry per CDR3 protein, called by TCRdb with MiXCR from the 5' RACE reads. The sample carries 800,000 to 900,000 distinct CDR3 sequences, under 80% recorded once. The sequence was obtained from a man aged 25-45 years in good health. The rearrangement joins TRBV11-2 to TRBJ2-5; the D gene is possibly TRBD2 (5 bases). The sequencing input was blood. The CDR3 reads CASSPEGSGKTQYF. CDR3 coding DNA: TGTGCCAGCAGCCCCGAGGGAAGCGGCAAGACCCAGTACTTC.